The 30 T cell receptor delta chains below come from one sample, sequenced in a study of Vδ1+ human thymocytes. Study conclusions and caveats: Thymic TRG and TRD repertoires appeared highly polyclonal, with Gaussian CDR3 length distributions.

RNA was extracted from the cells and then reverse transcribed. CDR3 amplicons came from multiplex PCR with pooled V-gene forward and constant-region reverse primers. TCRdb reanalysed the multiplex PCR reads via CATT. The table shows about 58,000 delta-chain clones, with about 15% occurring only once. Their antigen targets remain unknown. Sequenced material: Vdelta1+ gamma-delta thymocytes from the thymus. Subset noted: FACS-sorted CD3+ TCRalphabeta- TCRVdelta1+ TCRVdelta2- thymocytes. Source of these receptors: a girl in the first two years of life who had congenital heart surgery.

This rearrangement joins TRDV1 to TRDJ1, with 7 bases that match TRDD3. V lost 3 bases to trimming and J lost 5 bases; unmatched junction nucleotides: 21. The CDR3 runs 19 residues. Germline lookup yields CDR1 TSWWSYY and CDR2 QGS. CDR3 nucleotide sequence: TGTGCTCTTGGGGATGGGCGATTAGGCGGGGGATTTGATTATGATAAACTCATCTTT. It yields the protein CALGDGRLGGGFDYDKLIF.

This clone has a handful of counts. This sequence joins TRDV1 and TRDJ1; the match to TRDD3 covers 8 bases. Losses at the gene ends were 3 bases for V and 0 bases for J; bases not matched to a gene: 30. This CDR3 spans 24 amino acids. Germline V gene lookup returns CDR1 TSWWSYY and CDR2 QGS. The CDR3 here is CALGERNSGRPGYWGSLYTDKLIF. CDR3 sequence (DNA): TGTGCTCTTGGGGAGCGAAATTCGGGGAGACCCGGATACTGGGGGTCACTTTACACCGATAAACTCATCTTT.

This rearrangement joins TRDV1 to TRDJ1, with 8 positions matching TRDD3. Germline V gives CDR1 TSWWSYY, CDR2 QGS. V lost 3 bases to trimming and J lost 0 bases; unmatched junction nucleotides: 18. The CDR3 has 20 amino acids. Written as DNA, the CDR3 is TGTGCTCTTGGGGACCCCGCCCGACGACTGGGGGTCTCCTACACCGATAAACTCATCTTT. Encoded protein: CALGDPARRLGVSYTDKLIF.

The chain carries TRDV1 and TRDJ1, with D possibly matching TRDD3 (7 bases). Trimming took 2 bases from V and 0 from J, leaving 34 bases between them. Germline assignment: CDR1 TSWWSYY and CDR2 QGS. The CDR3 contains 23 residues. CDR3 protein: CALGELSGGQQTFPHYDTDKLIF. The DNA for the CDR3 is TGTGCTCTTGGGGAATTAAGTGGGGGACAACAAACCTTCCCCCATTACGACACCGATAAACTCATCTTT.

The chain couples TRDV1 to TRDJ1; 10 bases map to TRDD3. CDR1 is TSWWSYY and CDR2 is QGS in the germline V gene. The CDR3 is 18 residues long. With 2 bases clipped from V and 4 bases from J, the junction kept 13 bases outside the gene matches. The CDR3: CALGEASFTGGCDDKLIF. The CDR3 DNA is TGTGCTCTTGGGGAAGCATCTTTCACTGGGGGATGTGACGATAAACTCATCTTT.

The chain recombines TRDV1 with TRDJ1; 13 bases line up with TRDD3. Germline V lookup: CDR1 TSWWSYY, CDR2 QGS. V was pared by 3 bases and J by 5 bases, with 12 bases of the junction left unmatched. The CDR3 consists of 18 residues. This chain's CDR3 is CALGDLGLLGDTGDKLIF. The CDR3 nucleotides read TGTGCTCTTGGGGACCTGGGCCTACTGGGGGATACGGGAGATAAACTCATCTTT.

This clone showed up just a few times. The chain carries TRDV1 and TRDJ1; 8 bases match TRDD3. The CDR3 totals 25 residues. Germline loops: CDR1 TSWWSYY, CDR2 QGS. With V trimmed by 0 bases and J by 0 bases, 30 bases remained unmatched. The CDR3 DNA reads as TGTGCTCTTGGGGAACTCTCCCCTACACGGTCCACCTGTACTGGGGGTATACCCAACACCGATAAACTCATCTTT. As protein: CALGELSPTRSTCTGGIPNTDKLIF.

The chain recombines TRDV1 with TRDJ1; 9 bases align to TRDD3. From germline, CDR1 is TSWWSYY and CDR2 QGS. The junction had 25 bases not matched to a gene; V was cut back by 2 bases and J by 0 bases. The CDR3 length is 23 residues. CDR3 amino acids: CALGECNPPVLGDPPSYTDKLIF. CDR3 nucleotides: TGTGCTCTTGGGGAATGCAACCCTCCCGTACTGGGGGACCCCCCAAGTTACACCGATAAACTCATCTTT.

The table lists this clone with a few counts. The J gene is TRDJ1, the V gene TRDV1, with TRDD3 matching over 12 bases. J was trimmed by 1 base and V by 4 bases; bases with no gene match: 19. Germline CDR1 and CDR2: TSWWSYY and QGS. The CDR3 has 21 amino acids. The CDR3 protein is CALGGFLHWGIPGGATDKLIF. The CDR3 DNA is TGTGCTCTTGGGGGGTTCCTGCACTGGGGGATACCCGGGGGAGCCACCGATAAACTCATCTTT.

This clone was seen only a few times. Other DNA sequences in the sample encode the same CDR3. The V and J genes are TRDV2 and TRDJ1; 8 bases align to TRDD3. The CDR3 runs 16 residues. V shed 0 bases and J 5 bases; nucleotides not matched to a gene: 10. The germline CDR1 and CDR2 sequences are GEAIGNYY and EKD. The CDR3 reads CACDTGSGDRADKLIF. The CDR3 DNA sequence: TGTGCCTGTGACACCGGATCGGGGGATAGGGCTGATAAACTCATCTTT.

V usage is TRDV2 and J usage is TRDJ1; 8 bases match TRDD3. The CDR3 extends over 19 amino acids. CDR1 GEAIGNYY and CDR2 EKD come from the germline V gene. The ends lost 0 bases at V and 0 bases at J; junction bases unmatched: 14. Here the CDR3 reads CACDTDRGRGITYTDKLIF. CDR3 nucleotides: TGTGCCTGTGACACCGACCGGGGGAGGGGGATAACCTACACCGATAAACTCATCTTT.

This clone came up a few times. The gene calls are TRDV1 and TRDJ1, with 8 bases aligning to TRDD2. CDR3 size: 18 residues. V shed 3 bases, J shed 10 bases, and the junction held 22 bases outside the gene matches. Germline CDR1 reads TSWWSYY; CDR2 reads QGS. The CDR3 DNA reads TGTGCTCTTGGGGACGGCCCCTTCCTAGTAGGACTGGTGCTTAGACTCATCTTT. It codes for CALGDGPFLVGLVLRLIF.

This clone was observed a handful of times. This chain connects TRDV1 to TRDJ1, with 11 bases lining up with TRDD3. The germline gives CDR1 TSWWSYY, CDR2 QGS. J gave up 10 bases and V 0 bases, and 16 bases lay outside the gene matches. The CDR3 is 18 residues long. CDR3 sequence: CALGELPVCPGGYCGLIF. The CDR3 DNA sequence: TGTGCTCTTGGGGAACTCCCCGTCTGTCCTGGGGGATACTGTGGACTCATCTTT.

This clone was detected a few times. The V and J genes are TRDV1 and TRDJ1; D might be TRDD2 (5 bases). CDR3 size: 13 residues. V lost 3 bases, J lost 5 bases, and 10 bases lay in between. Germline values: CDR1 TSWWSYY, CDR2 QGS. CDR3 protein: CALGESLLDKLIF. The CDR3 DNA sequence: TGTGCTCTTGGGGAGTCCCTACTAGATAAACTCATCTTT.

The chain has TRDV1 and TRDJ1; a possible D gene is TRDD3 (6 bases). Trimming removed 6 bases from V and 3 bases from J, with 23 bases in between. CDR3 size: 17 residues. From germline, CDR1 is TSWWSYY and CDR2 QGS. The CDR3 loop reads CALGPPPYWDKSDKLIF. CDR3 bases: TGTGCTCTTGGCCCTCCCCCGTACTGGGACAAATCCGATAAACTCATCTTT.

The V call is TRDV1, the J call TRDJ1, with 13 bases aligning to TRDD3. The CDR3 is 23 amino acids. After removal of 9 bases from V and 1 base from J, the junction contained 29 bases not matched to a gene. Germline V gene data show CDR1 as TSWWSYY and CDR2 as QGS. CDR3 nucleotides: TGTGCTCTAATCGTCCCCCTACAACACCCGTACTGGGGGATACGCGTGAGCACCGATAAACTCATCTTT. Encoded protein: CALIVPLQHPYWGIRVSTDKLIF.

This clone was seen a few times. The rearrangement uses TRDV1 and TRDJ1; D is possibly TRDD2 (6 bases). This CDR3 comprises 18 residues. In germline, CDR1 is TSWWSYY, CDR2 QGS. V gave up 1 base and J gave up 7 bases, with 25 bases separating them. For the CDR3, the DNA is TGTGCTCTTGGGGAACCGATCCTACCCCAAGTCCACATCGGTAAACTCATCTTT. Residues: CALGEPILPQVHIGKLIF.

This clone was seen only a few times. The genes are TRDV1 and TRDJ1; D perhaps matches TRDD3 (6 bases). Trimming stripped 4 bases from V and 3 bases from J, with 12 bases between. Germline lookup yields CDR1 TSWWSYY and CDR2 QGS. The CDR3 has 14 amino acids. The CDR3, as DNA: TGTGCTCTTGGGGTACGCTGGGGCGCCGATAAACTCATCTTT. Encoded protein: CALGVRWGADKLIF.

This clone was seen more than once but under ten times. This rearrangement joins TRDV1 to TRDJ1; weak D call: TRDD2 (6 bases). Trimming pared 0 bases from V and 4 bases from J, leaving 24 bases between. CDR3 length equals 19 residues. CDR1 and CDR2 (germline): TSWWSYY, QGS. This CDR3 is CALGELPTGIKREVDKLIF. The CDR3 region has the DNA TGTGCTCTTGGGGAACTTCCTACAGGGATCAAACGGGAGGTCGATAAACTCATCTTT.

This clone was picked up a small number of times. The junction differs from germline at one of its ends, possibly a read error. This sequence joins TRDV1 and TRDJ1; 7 nucleotides agree with TRDD3. Looked up from germline, CDR1 is TSWWSYY and CDR2 is QGS. The CDR3 has 16 residues. CDR3 residues: CALGGHRKDTGDKPIF. The CDR3 nucleotides are TGTGCTCTTGGGGGACATCGCAAGGATACTGGGGATAAACCCATCTTT.

This chain links TRDV1 with TRDJ1, with a possible D match to TRDD3 (5 bases). Germline CDR1 reads TSWWSYY; CDR2 reads QGS. Trimming took 2 bases from V and 0 from J, leaving 25 bases between them. The CDR3 has 20 residues. In DNA form, the CDR3 reads TGTGCTCTTGGGGAAGGATCAAAACGGTCGGGAAGGGGGTACACCGATAAACTCATCTTT. Translation: CALGEGSKRSGRGYTDKLIF.

The V and J genes are TRDV1 and TRDJ1, with 9 nucleotides matching TRDD3. V was pared by 2 bases and J by 0 bases, with 16 bases of the junction left unmatched. CDR3 length: 20 amino acids. The germline V gene has CDR1 TSWWSYY and CDR2 QGS. This CDR3 is CALGESLNLGDWAYTDKLIF. CDR3 nucleotides: TGTGCTCTTGGGGAATCCCTTAACCTGGGGGATTGGGCGTACACCGATAAACTCATCTTT.

The gene calls are TRDV1 and TRDJ1; TRDD3 matches 13 bases. With V trimmed by 0 bases and J by 10 bases, 11 bases remained unmatched. The germline V gene encodes CDR1 TSWWSYY and CDR2 QGS. This CDR3 comprises 17 residues. This CDR3 reads CALGELLNRTGGYGLIF. The CDR3 bases are TGTGCTCTTGGGGAACTTTTGAATCGTACTGGGGGATACGGACTCATCTTT.

The table lists this clone with a few counts. The chain uses TRDV1 and TRDJ1, with TRDD3 matching over 8 bases. Germline values: CDR1 TSWWSYY, CDR2 QGS. V shed 1 base and J 3 bases; nucleotides not matched to a gene: 25. CDR3 length: 22 residues. The CDR3 sequence is CALGEPSLPPVLGARPADKLIF. For the CDR3, the DNA is TGTGCTCTTGGGGAACCCAGTCTTCCCCCCGTACTGGGGGCCCGTCCGGCCGATAAACTCATCTTT.

The V call is TRDV1, the J call TRDJ1; 8 positions match TRDD3. This CDR3 has 18 residues. Germline CDR1 TSWWSYY, CDR2 QGS. V lost 5 bases and J lost 0; bases outside the gene matches: 14. The CDR3: CALGKSLQGGGYTDKLIF. CDR3 bases: TGTGCTCTTGGGAAATCGTTGCAGGGTGGGGGATACACCGATAAACTCATCTTT.

This clone was counted only a few times. This chain joins TRDV1 and TRDJ1; possible D gene TRDD3, 5 bases. The V end was cut by 1 base, the J end by 0 bases, with 30 bases between. CDR1 and CDR2 (germline): TSWWSYY, QGS. This CDR3 is built from 22 residues. In DNA form, the CDR3 reads TGTGCTCTTGGGGAACCTAGAACACGAATGGGGCCTCGTCCAAAGTACACCGATAAACTCATCTTT. It encodes CALGEPRTRMGPRPKYTDKLIF.

The chain couples TRDV1 to TRDJ1; 9 bases map to TRDD3. CDR1 is TSWWSYY and CDR2 is QGS in the germline V gene. The J segment lost 0 bases and the V segment lost 4 bases, leaving 42 bases of the junction unmatched. This CDR3 comprises 28 residues. The CDR3: CALGGGLPPPANAFITGGHSPYTDKLIF. The CDR3 DNA follows: TGTGCTCTTGGGGGAGGCCTTCCTCCCCCCGCTAACGCTTTCATTACTGGGGGACATTCCCCGTACACCGATAAACTCATCTTT.

This clone was recorded a few times. Other DNA variants within this sample encode the same CDR3. J is TRDJ1 and V is TRAV29/DV5, with 11 bases lining up with TRDD3. The germline gives CDR1 NSMFDY, CDR2 ISSIKDK. V gave up 0 bases and J gave up 0 bases; unmatched junction bases: 7. The CDR3 extends over 17 amino acids. CDR3 nucleotide sequence: TGTGCAGCAAGCGACTGTACTGGGGGATATTACACCGATAAACTCATCTTT. Encoded protein: CAASDCTGGYYTDKLIF.

The chain has TRDV1 and TRDJ1; 9 positions match TRDD3. The length of the CDR3 is 18 residues. Germline CDR1 reads TSWWSYY; CDR2 reads QGS. Germline trimming cut 0 bases from V and 3 bases from J; bases unmatched to any gene: 11. The CDR3 protein is CALGELNREGIRADKLIF. The CDR3 nucleotides read TGTGCTCTTGGGGAACTAAACAGAGAGGGGATACGCGCCGATAAACTCATCTTT.

The V and J genes are TRDV1 and TRDJ1, with 13 bases aligning to TRDD3. CDR1 and CDR2 from the germline V gene are TSWWSYY and QGS. V gave up 4 bases and J gave up 2 bases; unmatched junction bases: 22. The CDR3 extends over 22 amino acids. CDR3 DNA sequence: TGTGCTCTTGGGGGAGCGGGGGGACAAGTTATTACTGGGGGATACGCTACCGATAAACTCATCTTT. Residues: CALGGAGGQVITGGYATDKLIF.